One sample yielded the 32 T cell receptor beta chains listed below, sequenced in a study of blood T cell repertoires in COVID-19. Produced via immunoSEQ multiplex PCR; TCRdb's table is partial and in-frame only. The repertoire holds approximately 500,000 clones, with approximately 88% as singletons. The material sequenced was peripheral blood. These receptors all come from a woman aged 45-65 years with COVID-19, enrolled during active disease.

The chain carries TRBV6-6 and TRBJ1-1; 7 bases fit TRBD1. The germline gives CDR1 MNHNY, CDR2 SVGAGI (reference sequence). The CDR3 is 16 residues long. Unmatched junction bases numbered 9, after V lost 4 bases and J lost 1 base. The CDR3 region is CASSSPEDRRNTEAFF. As DNA, the CDR3 is TGTGCCAGCAGTTCCCCGGAGGACAGGCGGAACACTGAAGCTTTCTTT.

V is TRBV24-1 and J is TRBJ2-7; D may be TRBD1 (6 bases). CDR1 is KGHDR, CDR2 SFDVKD, per germline. The V and J ends lost 4 bases and 4 bases respectively, with 19 bases between them. The CDR3 has 16 residues. CDR3 bases: TGTGCCACCAGTGACCCGAGTCAAACCGGGACATACGAGCAGTACTTC. Translating gives CATSDPSQTGTYEQYF.

The CDR3 sequence: CASSSRDLNTDTQYF. For the CDR3, the DNA is TGTGCCAGCAGCTCCCGGGACTTAAACACAGATACGCAGTATTTT. The V and J genes are TRBV2 and TRBJ2-3; D might be TRBD2 (6 bases). Trimming shortened V by 6 bases and J by 2 bases, and 15 bases separated the two germline ends. This CDR3 region has 15 residues. Germline loops: CDR1 SNHLY, CDR2 FYNNEI.

This chain joins TRBV29-1 and TRBJ2-3, with TRBD2 identical over 9 bases. The CDR3 consists of 15 residues. Germline assignment: CDR1 SQVTM and CDR2 ANQGSEA. J gave up 0 bases and V 0 bases, and 1 base lay outside the gene matches. The chain's CDR3 is CSVEDSGGSTDTQYF. The CDR3 DNA sequence: TGCAGCGTTGAAGATAGCGGGGGAAGCACAGATACGCAGTATTTT.

The chain combines TRBV29-1 with TRBJ2-3; D is uncertain. The CDR3 length is 13 residues. Germline CDR1 SQVTM, CDR2 ANQGSEA. Trimming left V 8 bases short and J 0 bases short, with 12 bases between. The CDR3 DNA reads as TGCAGCCACCGAGCTTCTAGCACAGATACGCAGTATTTT. As protein: CSHRASSTDTQYF.

The chain couples TRBV2 to TRBJ2-1, with TRBD2 identical over 7 bases. V was clipped by 6 bases and J by 0 bases; unmatched bases: 14. The CDR3 loop spans 18 amino acids. Germline CDR1 reads SNHLY; CDR2 reads FYNNEI. The CDR3 spells CASRSGPRGRSSYNEQFF. DNA for the CDR3: TGTGCCAGCAGAAGCGGGCCGCGGGGGAGGAGCTCCTACAATGAGCAGTTCTTC.

This CDR3 is CAWSKAGEETQYF. The CDR3 DNA is TGTGCCTGGAGCAAGGCGGGGGAAGAGACCCAGTACTTC. This chain uses TRBV30 with TRBJ2-5; TRBD2 agrees at 7 bases. Losses at the gene ends were 3 bases for V and 3 bases for J; bases not matched to a gene: 4. Germline V gene lookup returns CDR1 GTSNPN and CDR2 SVGIG (reference sequence). The CDR3 consists of 13 residues.

The chain recombines TRBV5-1 with TRBJ2-7; 8 positions match TRBD1. This CDR3 spans 14 amino acids. V gave up 4 bases and J gave up 6 bases; unmatched junction bases: 9. Germline-derived CDR1 and CDR2 are SGHRS and YFSETQ. In nucleotides, the CDR3 is TGCGCCAGCAGCATTGGGACAGGCCCCACCGAGCAGTACTTC. Encoded protein: CASSIGTGPTEQYF. Full variable domain (missing parts from reference TRBV5-1 and TRBJ2-7): KAGVTQTPRYLIKTRGQQVTLSCSPISGHRSVSWYQQTPGQGLQFLFEYFSETQRNKGNFPGRFSGRQFSNSRSEMNVSTLELGDSALYLCASSIGTGPTEQYFGPGTRLTVT.

V is TRBV12-3 or TRBV12-4 and J is TRBJ1-4, with D unclear. The CDR3 sequence is 13 residues long. V gave up 6 bases and J gave up 8 bases, with 13 bases separating them. The CDR3 nucleotides are TGTGCCAGCAGCTTGGCCGCGGGGGAAAAACTGTTTTTT. Residues: CASSLAAGEKLFF.

The V and J genes are TRBV5-4 and TRBJ2-3; D is undetermined. The CDR3 spans 15 residues. The V end was cut by 3 bases, the J end by 0 bases, with 11 bases between. Germline CDR1 reads SGHNT; CDR2 reads YYREEE (reference sequence). The CDR3 sequence: CASSSQAGSTDTQYF. CDR3 nucleotides: TGTGCCAGCAGCTCACAAGCAGGAAGCACAGATACGCAGTATTTT. The full variable domain, its missing parts supplied by reference TRBV5-4 and TRBJ2-3, is ETGVTQSPTHLIKTRGQQVTLRCSSQSGHNTVSWYQQALGQGPQFIFQYYREEENGRGNFPPRFSGLQFPNYSSELNVNALELDDSALYLCASSSQAGSTDTQYFGPGTRLTVL.

This chain connects TRBV27 to TRBJ2-3; 8 nucleotides line up with TRBD2. V gave up 5 bases and J gave up 6 bases; unmatched junction bases: 10. CDR3 length: 15 residues. CDR1 MNHEY and CDR2 SMNVEV come from the germline V gene (reference sequence). Here the CDR3 reads CASSGRGAGFDTQYF. CDR3 DNA: TGTGCCAGCAGTGGGCGGGGGGCCGGGTTTGATACGCAGTATTTT.

The rearrangement links TRBV5-1 to TRBJ2-3; D unclear. There are 14 residues in the CDR3. Germline V gene data show CDR1 as SGHRS and CDR2 as YFSETQ. The ends were cut back, 4 bases at V and 0 bases at J, with 9 bases in the middle. CDR3 sequence: CASSPQQSTDTQYF. Here the CDR3 DNA reads TGCGCCAGCAGCCCACAACAGAGCACAGATACGCAGTATTTT.

This clone was detected only once. J is TRBJ2-1 and V is TRBV29-1; possible D gene TRBD2, 6 bases. Trimming removed 8 bases at V and 1 base at J, with 12 bases between. The germline V gene encodes CDR1 SQVTM and CDR2 ANQGSEA. CDR3 size: 13 residues. This chain's CDR3 is CSSPGGSYNEQFF. The CDR3 DNA follows: TGCAGCAGCCCTGGGGGGTCCTACAATGAGCAGTTCTTC.

The gene calls are TRBV6-5 and TRBJ1-4, with 10 bases matching TRBD1. This CDR3 has 14 residues. With 6 bases clipped from V and 7 bases from J, the junction kept 5 bases outside the gene matches. Looked up from germline, CDR1 is MNHEY and CDR2 is SVGAGI. The CDR3 sequence: CASRGTGDREKLFF. As DNA, the CDR3 is TGTGCCAGCAGGGGGACAGGGGATCGTGAAAAACTGTTTTTT.

The V and J genes are TRBV19 and TRBJ1-1, with TRBD1 as a possible D gene (6 bases). The CDR3 runs 15 residues. Germline V gene lookup returns CDR1 LNHDA and CDR2 SQIVND (reference sequence). V was trimmed by 3 bases and J by 0 bases, leaving 11 bases between them. DNA of the CDR3: TGTGCCAGTAGTATGGGGGCCAATATGAACACTGAAGCTTTCTTT. Its protein is CASSMGANMNTEAFF.

The V call is TRBV19, the J call TRBJ2-1; the D gene is possibly TRBD1 (5 bases). Trimming left V 7 bases short and J 5 bases short, with 18 bases between. This CDR3 has 15 residues. Germline CDR1 LNHDA, CDR2 SQIVND (reference sequence). CDR3 residues: CASTKRQGFNNEQFF. In DNA, the CDR3 is TGTGCCAGTACCAAAAGGCAGGGTTTTAACAATGAGCAGTTCTTC. The complete variable domain, with remaining parts taken from reference TRBV19 and TRBJ2-1, reads DGGITQSPKYLFRKEGQNVTLSCEQNLNHDAMYWYRQDPGQGLRLIYYSQIVNDFQKGDIAEGYSVSREKKESFPLTVTSAQKNPTAFYLCASTKRQGFNNEQFFGPGTRLTVL.

Worth noting for this clone: Other nucleotide sequences from this sample produce the same CDR3. In DNA, the CDR3 is TGTGCCTGGAGTGTTGGAGGGAGCTATGGCTACACCTTC. It translates to CAWSVGGSYGYTF. The gene calls are TRBV30 and TRBJ1-2; unclear D gene. The CDR3 has 13 residues. Germline CDR1 and CDR2: GTSNPN and SVGIG (reference sequence). The germline V and J ends were trimmed by 0 bases and 4 bases, with 9 bases remaining between them.

The CDR3 reads CASSLHVTANTEAFF. CDR3 coding DNA: TGTGCCAGCAGCCTACACGTGACAGCTAACACTGAAGCTTTCTTT. The V gene is TRBV5-5, the J gene TRBJ1-1, with D possibly matching TRBD1 (5 bases). Germline V gene sequence: CDR1 SGHKS, CDR2 YYEKEE (reference sequence). This CDR3 spans 15 amino acids. V lost 4 bases and J 2 bases, leaving 15 bases between the germline ends.

The rearrangement uses TRBV18 and TRBJ2-7, with 7 bases lining up with TRBD1. The CDR3 runs 15 residues. Germline CDR1 KGHSH, CDR2 LQKENI. Trimming cost V 3 bases and J 1 base; bases outside gene matches: 6. The CDR3 spells CASSPGTDMSYEQYF. The CDR3 nucleotides read TGTGCCAGCTCACCTGGGACAGACATGTCCTACGAGCAGTACTTC.

The chain couples TRBV10-3 to TRBJ2-7; D is perhaps TRBD1 (5 bases). Germline V gene lookup returns CDR1 ENHRY and CDR2 SYGVKD. This CDR3 region has 13 residues. The V gene lost 3 bases and the J gene lost 7 bases, with 13 bases spanning the gap. CDR3 sequence reads: CAISDGGAYEQYF. The CDR3 coding sequence is TGTGCCATCAGTGATGGTGGGGCGTATGAGCAGTACTTC.

This sequence joins TRBV10-1 and TRBJ2-1; the match to TRBD1 covers 8 bases. Germline CDR1 reads WNHNN; CDR2 reads SYGVQD (reference sequence). Trimming removed 0 bases from V and 7 bases from J; junction bases left unmatched: 5. This CDR3 contains 15 residues. As DNA, the CDR3 is TGCGCCAGCAGTGAGTCAGGCAGGGGGCGAAATGAGCAGTTCTTC. This sequence encodes CASSESGRGRNEQFF.

This chain connects TRBV5-1 to TRBJ2-1; a weak D match, TRBD2 (5 bases). Trimming stripped 3 bases from V and 4 bases from J, with 17 bases between. Germline CDR1 SGHRS, CDR2 YFSETQ. This CDR3 region has 16 residues. The CDR3 protein is CASSWELGNLYNEQFF. The CDR3 nucleotides read TGCGCCAGCAGCTGGGAACTAGGGAACTTGTACAATGAGCAGTTCTTC. The complete variable domain, with remaining parts taken from reference TRBV5-1 and TRBJ2-1, reads KAGVTQTPRYLIKTRGQQVTLSCSPISGHRSVSWYQQTPGQGLQFLFEYFSETQRNKGNFPGRFSGRQFSNSRSEMNVSTLELGDSALYLCASSWELGNLYNEQFFGPGTRLTVL.

The rearrangement joins TRBV25-1 to TRBJ2-7; D gene uncertain. The CDR3 is 14 amino acids. Germline assignment: CDR1 MGHDK and CDR2 SYGVNS. V lost 0 bases to trimming and J lost 5 bases, with 11 bases between them. DNA of the CDR3: TGTGCCAGCAGTGAATATATAAGCTCGAACGAGCAGTACTTC. As protein: CASSEYISSNEQYF.

The chain couples TRBV12-3 or TRBV12-4 to TRBJ2-1; possibly TRBD1 for D (6 bases). CDR3 length: 12 amino acids. Trimming shortened V by 5 bases and J by 10 bases, and 12 bases separated the two germline ends. The CDR3 reads CASSHQGTEQFF. The CDR3 DNA is TGTGCCAGCAGTCACCAGGGGACCGAGCAGTTCTTC.

This clone was picked up one time. V and J are TRBV4-2 and TRBJ2-1; D perhaps matches TRBD2 (6 bases). V gave up 1 base and J gave up 7 bases, with 8 bases separating them. The V gene's germline CDR1 is LGHNA and CDR2 YNFKEQ. This CDR3 is 13 amino acids long. The CDR3 region is CASSQGGVNEQFF. In nucleotides, the CDR3 is TGTGCCAGCAGCCAAGGGGGGGTAAATGAGCAGTTCTTC.

The rearrangement uses TRBV12-5 and TRBJ1-1, with D possibly TRBD1 on 6 matching bases. CDR3 length: 14 amino acids. The V and J ends lost 8 bases and 4 bases respectively, with 17 bases between them. Germline-derived CDR1 and CDR2 are LGHNT and FRNRAP. CDR3 sequence (DNA): TGTGCTAGTAGATTATCCACAGGGCTCACTGAAGCTTTCTTT. It specifies CASRLSTGLTEAFF.

The gene calls are TRBV9 and TRBJ1-1; the D is unclear. V was clipped by 0 bases and J by 6 bases, with 9 bases between them. CDR3 length equals 13 residues. Germline V CDR1 and CDR2: SGDLS, YYNGEE. The CDR3 protein is CASSVAGSAEAFF. The CDR3 nucleotides are TGTGCCAGCAGCGTAGCGGGGTCGGCTGAAGCTTTCTTT.

The chain employs TRBV10-1 and TRBJ1-1; maybe TRBD1 (5 bases). This CDR3 comprises 17 residues. Between the trimmed V and J ends, which lost 8 bases and 1 base, there was a span of 23 bases. Germline assignment: CDR1 WNHNN and CDR2 SYGVQD (reference sequence). For the CDR3, the DNA is TGCGCCAGCCCATCAAGGGGCCGAGGCGGTAGGAACACTGAAGCTTTCTTT. Translated, it gives CASPSRGRGGRNTEAFF.

The rearrangement uses TRBV5-1 and TRBJ2-3; tentatively, D is TRBD2 (6 bases). Trimming pared 3 bases from V and 0 bases from J, leaving 23 bases between. This CDR3 comprises 19 residues. Germline CDR1 is SGHRS and CDR2 is YFSETQ. The CDR3 region is CASSYIGTPKITSTDTQYF. The CDR3 DNA reads as TGCGCCAGCAGCTATATCGGGACTCCTAAAATCACTAGCACAGATACGCAGTATTTT.

Concerning this clone itself: Other nucleotide sequences in the sample specify the same CDR3. The chain couples TRBV5-5 to TRBJ2-3; tentatively, D is TRBD1 (6 bases). This CDR3 region has 15 residues. Germline V gene lookup returns CDR1 SGHKS and CDR2 YYEKEE (reference sequence). Between the trimmed V and J ends, which lost 0 bases and 0 bases, there was a span of 8 bases. CDR3 sequence: CASSLEQGSTDTQYF. The DNA for the CDR3 is TGTGCCAGCAGCTTGGAACAGGGAAGCACAGATACGCAGTATTTT.

V is TRBV5-6 and J is TRBJ2-7, with 9 bases fitting TRBD1. CDR1 and CDR2 from the germline V gene are SGHDT and YYEEEE. This CDR3 is built from 14 residues. Trimming removed 2 bases from V and 8 bases from J; junction bases left unmatched: 8. The CDR3, as DNA: TGTGCCAGCAGCTTTGACAGGGGGATGGGTAAGCAGTACTTC. Its translation is CASSFDRGMGKQYF.

This sequence joins TRBV6-6 and TRBJ1-1, with D perhaps matching TRBD1 (5 bases). The V gene lost 4 bases and the J gene lost 4 bases, with 16 bases spanning the gap. The germline gives CDR1 MNHNY, CDR2 SVGAGI (reference sequence). The CDR3 consists of 15 residues. CDR3 in amino acids: CASSSWTTLGTEAFF. Written as DNA, the CDR3 is TGTGCCAGCAGTTCCTGGACAACCTTGGGCACTGAAGCTTTCTTT.